The 30 T cell receptor beta chains in this list originate from one sample, sequenced in a study of blood T cell repertoires in COVID-19. Repertoires were generated with immunoSEQ multiplex PCR, while TCRdb's copy carries only in-frame clones and drops some. Of 200,000 or so clones in the sample, roughly 90% were seen once. The specimen was PBMCs or T cells enriched from blood (not recorded which). Every receptor here comes from a woman aged 18-30 years who had recovered from COVID-19.

The rearrangement joins TRBV6-1 to TRBJ1-3; D remains unclear. V was cut by 2 bases and J by 4 bases, with 9 bases left in between. Germline lookup yields CDR1 MNHNS and CDR2 SASEGT. This CDR3 has 14 amino acids. The CDR3: CASSEYGVGNTIYF. The CDR3 coding sequence is TGTGCCAGCAGTGAATACGGGGTAGGAAACACCATATATTTT.

This clone occurred a few times. J is TRBJ2-1 and V is TRBV11-3; 8 bases fit TRBD2. The CDR3 extends over 17 amino acids. J lost 7 bases, V lost 2 bases, and 13 bases had no gene match. The V gene's germline CDR1 is SGHNT and CDR2 YENEEA. This CDR3 is CASSLQSGGLSSNEQFF. Written as DNA, the CDR3 is TGTGCCAGCAGCTTACAAAGCGGGGGACTGTCGTCGAATGAGCAGTTCTTC.

This chain joins TRBV5-1 and TRBJ1-4; 10 nucleotides match TRBD1. The CDR3 has 15 residues. Germline trimming cut 2 bases from V and 3 bases from J; bases unmatched to any gene: 1. In germline, CDR1 is SGHRS, CDR2 YFSETQ. CDR3 DNA: TGCGCCAGCAGCTTCGGACAGGGGGCTAATGAAAAACTGTTTTTT. Protein product: CASSFGQGANEKLFF.

The chain carries TRBV6-5 and TRBJ1-2; D not certain. V gave up 0 bases and J gave up 0 bases, with 8 bases separating them. Germline CDR1 is MNHEY and CDR2 is SVGAGI. The CDR3 sequence is 15 residues long. The CDR3 coding sequence is TGTGCCAGCAGTTACTCGAACACGCCTAACTATGGCTACACCTTC. This encodes CASSYSNTPNYGYTF.

J is TRBJ1-2 and V is TRBV5-1, with D tentatively TRBD1 (6 bases). V dropped 0 bases and J dropped 7 bases, with 19 bases sitting between them. The CDR3 has 16 residues. In germline, CDR1 is SGHRS, CDR2 YFSETQ. In DNA form, the CDR3 reads TGCGCCAGCAGCTTGGCCAGCGGCAGGGGAATAGGTGGCTACACCTTC. This gives the protein CASSLASGRGIGGYTF.

The J gene is TRBJ1-1, the V gene TRBV3-1 (or the pseudogene TRBV3-2); D perhaps matches TRBD1 (6 bases). Germline V lookup: CDR1 LGHDT, CDR2 YNNKEL (reference sequence). Trimming took 0 bases from V and 1 from J, leaving 6 bases between them. The CDR3 sequence is 14 residues long. CDR3 loop: CASSQDRGNTEAFF. The CDR3 coding sequence is TGTGCCAGCAGCCAAGACAGGGGGAACACTGAAGCTTTCTTT.

The chain is built from TRBV3-1 (or the pseudogene TRBV3-2) and TRBJ2-1, with TRBD1 matching 12 bases. Trimming removed 7 bases from V and 6 bases from J; junction bases left unmatched: 7. The CDR3 is 15 amino acids. CDR1 LGHDT and CDR2 YNNKEL come from the germline V gene (reference sequence). The CDR3 reads CASNLGQGASNEQFF. CDR3 sequence (DNA): TGTGCCAGCAACCTGGGACAGGGGGCTTCCAATGAGCAGTTCTTC.

This chain connects TRBV6-5 to TRBJ1-1; D unclear. CDR3 length: 10 residues. V shed 5 bases and J shed 10 bases, with 8 bases lying between them. The germline gives CDR1 MNHEY, CDR2 SVGAGI. The CDR3 reads CASSPRGAFF. The CDR3 DNA is TGTGCCAGCAGTCCACGAGGAGCTTTCTTT.

This clone showed up just once. The rearrangement links TRBV28 to TRBJ2-5, with 11 bases fitting TRBD1. There are 14 residues in the CDR3. The germline V gene encodes CDR1 MDHEN and CDR2 SYDVKM. Unmatched junction bases numbered 4, after V lost 6 bases and J lost 4 bases. CDR3 DNA sequence: TGTGCCAGCAGAACGGGACAGGGGGGAGAGACCCAGTACTTC. Translating it yields CASRTGQGGETQYF.

The rearrangement joins TRBV4-1 to TRBJ1-3; D is possibly TRBD1 (6 bases). There are 15 residues in the CDR3. The germline V gene has CDR1 MGHRA and CDR2 YSYEKL. The V end was cut by 0 bases, the J end by 4 bases, with 10 bases between. The CDR3 DNA follows: TGCGCCAGCAGCCAAGATTTACAGGGAGGAAACACCATATATTTT. It is translated as CASSQDLQGGNTIYF.

J is TRBJ2-1 and V is TRBV15; the D gene is possibly TRBD1 (6 bases). Germline-derived CDR1 and CDR2 are LNHNV and YYDKDF (reference sequence). With 5 bases removed from V and 0 bases from J, the gap between germline ends came to 11 bases. The CDR3 is 15 amino acids. The CDR3 region is CATSGSGASYNEQFF. Written as DNA, the CDR3 is TGTGCCACCAGCGGATCAGGGGCCTCCTACAATGAGCAGTTCTTC.

A remark on this clone: As the CDR3 is not closed by the conserved phenylalanine or tryptophan, this likely results from a read error. Because the CDR3's place on the DNA is in doubt, the DNA is left out and the CDR3 is given as listed by TCRdb. The rearrangement links TRBV7-2 to TRBJ2-3; TRBD2, the D gene given by the table, was not confirmed from the DNA. The CDR3 is 13 amino acids long, termini counted. CDR1 and CDR2 from the germline V gene are SGHTA and FQGNSA. The CDR3: CASSLAASGGALL.

The rearrangement uses TRBV24-1 and TRBJ2-5, with 7 bases fitting TRBD1. The CDR3 extends over 13 amino acids. The J segment lost 2 bases and the V segment lost 9 bases, leaving 5 bases of the junction unmatched. Germline assignment: CDR1 KGHDR and CDR2 SFDVKD. In DNA, the CDR3 is TGTGCCACCCGGGGACAGCTACAAGAGACCCAGTACTTC. Encoded protein: CATRGQLQETQYF.

The chain uses TRBV5-6 and TRBJ1-1, with D tentatively TRBD1 (5 bases). Trimming pared 4 bases from V and 2 bases from J, leaving 12 bases between. This CDR3 spans 14 amino acids. The germline V gene has CDR1 SGHDT and CDR2 YYEEEE. CDR3 protein: CASSAGLLNTEAFF. DNA for the CDR3: TGTGCCAGCAGCGCGGGACTCCTTAACACTGAAGCTTTCTTT.

This rearrangement joins TRBV27 to TRBJ2-4, with TRBD1 matching over 9 bases. This CDR3 has 15 amino acids. The ends lost 1 base at V and 7 bases at J; junction bases unmatched: 5. In germline, CDR1 is MNHEY, CDR2 SMNVEV (reference sequence). CDR3 residues: CASSLYRDRVNIQYF. CDR3 bases: TGTGCCAGCAGTTTATACAGGGACAGGGTGAACATTCAGTACTTC.

The chain recombines TRBV19 with TRBJ2-7; the D gene is possibly TRBD1 (6 bases). The CDR3 has 14 residues. The germline CDR1 and CDR2 sequences are LNHDA and SQIVND (reference sequence). The germline V and J ends were trimmed by 6 bases and 5 bases, with 17 bases remaining between them. CDR3 in amino acids: CASSPKQGVNEQYF. CDR3 sequence (DNA): TGTGCCAGTAGCCCTAAACAGGGTGTCAACGAGCAGTACTTC.

J is TRBJ1-1 and V is TRBV5-6; 7 bases match TRBD1. CDR3 length: 16 amino acids. In germline, CDR1 is SGHDT, CDR2 YYEEEE. The V gene end was trimmed by 4 bases and the J gene end by 1 base; junction bases not matched to a gene: 10. CDR3 region: CASSEVRGRGNTEAFF. CDR3 nucleotides: TGTGCCAGCAGCGAGGTAAGGGGGCGTGGGAACACTGAAGCTTTCTTT.

V and J are TRBV4-2 and TRBJ1-1; 9 bases fit TRBD1. In germline, CDR1 is LGHNA, CDR2 YNFKEQ. V lost 1 base, J lost 6 bases, and 9 bases stayed unmatched. This CDR3 region has 16 residues. In DNA form, the CDR3 reads TGTGCCAGCAGCCAAGGCGCGGGACAGGGCTCACCTGAAGCTTTCTTT. This encodes CASSQGAGQGSPEAFF.

This chain joins TRBV15 and TRBJ2-1, with a weak D call TRBD2 (5 bases). This CDR3 spans 13 amino acids. In germline, CDR1 is LNHNV, CDR2 YYDKDF (reference sequence). Trimming left V 7 bases short and J 4 bases short, with 11 bases between. CDR3 residues: CATKRETYNEQFF. As DNA, the CDR3 is TGTGCCACCAAGAGGGAGACTTACAATGAGCAGTTCTTC.

The gene calls are TRBV24-1 and TRBJ2-2; a possible D gene is TRBD1 (5 bases). V was trimmed by 7 bases and J by 0 bases, leaving 17 bases between them. CDR1 is KGHDR and CDR2 is SFDVKD in the germline V gene. The CDR3 is 17 amino acids. This CDR3 reads CATSARRAITNTGELFF. The CDR3 DNA follows: TGTGCCACCAGCGCACGCAGGGCGATCACGAACACCGGGGAGCTGTTTTTT.

The rearrangement links TRBV6-5 to TRBJ1-2, with TRBD1 as a possible D gene (5 bases). The CDR3 is 15 amino acids. Per the germline V gene, CDR1 is MNHEY and CDR2 is SVGAGI. V lost 0 bases to trimming and J lost 2 bases, with 10 bases between them. This CDR3 is CASSYSFGGNYGYTF. The CDR3 DNA follows: TGTGCCAGCAGTTACTCCTTCGGGGGAAACTATGGCTACACCTTC.

The chain employs TRBV7-9 and TRBJ1-4; maybe TRBD1 (5 bases). Germline V CDR1 and CDR2: SEHNR, FQNEAQ (reference sequence). The CDR3 runs 15 residues. The germline V and J ends were trimmed by 5 bases and 7 bases, with 17 bases remaining between them. The CDR3 loop reads CASSPARGEGEKLFF. The CDR3 nucleotides are TGTGCCAGCAGCCCCGCTCGGGGGGAAGGTGAAAAACTGTTTTTT. Full variable domain (missing parts from reference TRBV7-9 and TRBJ1-4): DTGVSQNPRHKITKRGQNVTFRCDPISEHNRLYWYRQTLGQGPEFLTYFQNEAQLEKSRLLSDRFSAERPKGSFSTLEIQRTEQGDSAMYLCASSPARGEGEKLFFGSGTQLSVL.

This chain joins TRBV24-1 and TRBJ1-2; D is unresolved. The CDR3 is 14 residues long. Trimming removed 3 bases from V and 7 bases from J, with 14 bases in between. Germline V gene data show CDR1 as KGHDR and CDR2 as SFDVKD. The CDR3 DNA is TGTGCCACCAGTGATCAAGGGAGTCTCTTTGGCTACACCTTC. This codes for CATSDQGSLFGYTF.

CDR3 bases: TGTGCCAGCCGACCCGGAGTAGCCAAAAACATTCAGTACTTC. This sequence encodes CASRPGVAKNIQYF. This rearrangement joins TRBV28 to TRBJ2-4; no reliable D call. The V end was cut by 8 bases, the J end by 0 bases, with 11 bases between. The CDR3 totals 14 residues. Germline assignment: CDR1 MDHEN and CDR2 SYDVKM.

The chain combines TRBV6-5 with TRBJ1-2; no firm D call. This CDR3 contains 15 residues. Germline CDR1 is MNHEY and CDR2 is SVGAGI. Deletions cut 5 bases from V and 2 bases from J, with 15 bases between. In nucleotides, the CDR3 is TGTGCCAGCAGTCCCACGGGGAATCCCAACTATGGCTACACCTTC. Its protein product is CASSPTGNPNYGYTF.

The gene calls are TRBV13 and TRBJ1-2; 10 bases agree with TRBD1. CDR1 is PRHDT and CDR2 is FYEKMQ in the germline V gene (reference sequence). CDR3 length: 15 amino acids. J was trimmed by 6 bases and V by 5 bases; bases with no gene match: 9. CDR3 region: CASSVGQGRINGYTF. CDR3 nucleotide sequence: TGTGCCAGCAGCGTGGGACAGGGGAGGATAAATGGCTACACCTTC.

The chain links TRBV6-5 to TRBJ1-2; 7 nucleotides match TRBD1. Germline trimming cut 2 bases from V and 2 bases from J; bases unmatched to any gene: 5. The CDR3 runs to 15 residues. Germline lookup yields CDR1 MNHEY and CDR2 SVGAGI. CDR3 DNA: TGTGCCAGCAGTTACGAAGGACAGGCGAACTATGGCTACACCTTC. Encoded protein: CASSYEGQANYGYTF.

CDR3 region: CASSQEEASGATDTQYF. CDR3 in DNA: TGTGCCAGCAGCCAAGAGGAGGCTAGCGGGGCAACAGATACGCAGTATTTT. The chain links TRBV14 to TRBJ2-3; 9 positions match TRBD2. V trimming: 0 bases; J trimming: 3 bases; junction bases outside the gene matches: 7. Germline loops: CDR1 SGHDN, CDR2 FVKESK. This CDR3 is built from 17 residues.

The chain's CDR3 is CASSLFQGNYGYTF. DNA for the CDR3: TGTGCCAGCAGTTTATTCCAGGGGAACTATGGCTACACCTTC. The chain joins TRBV27 to TRBJ1-2; TRBD1 might be the D (6 bases). The germline CDR1 and CDR2 sequences are MNHEY and SMNVEV (reference sequence). Trimming left V 1 base short and J 2 bases short, with 8 bases between. The CDR3 is 14 amino acids.

The chain combines TRBV6-2 or TRBV6-3 with TRBJ1-3; D remains ambiguous. Deletions cut 1 base from V and 0 bases from J, with 7 bases between. In germline, CDR1 is MNHEY, CDR2 SVGEGT. The CDR3 loop spans 15 amino acids. The CDR3 nucleotides are TGTGCCAGCAGTTACTTCGAGGGCTCTGGAAACACCATATATTTT. Its protein is CASSYFEGSGNTIYF.